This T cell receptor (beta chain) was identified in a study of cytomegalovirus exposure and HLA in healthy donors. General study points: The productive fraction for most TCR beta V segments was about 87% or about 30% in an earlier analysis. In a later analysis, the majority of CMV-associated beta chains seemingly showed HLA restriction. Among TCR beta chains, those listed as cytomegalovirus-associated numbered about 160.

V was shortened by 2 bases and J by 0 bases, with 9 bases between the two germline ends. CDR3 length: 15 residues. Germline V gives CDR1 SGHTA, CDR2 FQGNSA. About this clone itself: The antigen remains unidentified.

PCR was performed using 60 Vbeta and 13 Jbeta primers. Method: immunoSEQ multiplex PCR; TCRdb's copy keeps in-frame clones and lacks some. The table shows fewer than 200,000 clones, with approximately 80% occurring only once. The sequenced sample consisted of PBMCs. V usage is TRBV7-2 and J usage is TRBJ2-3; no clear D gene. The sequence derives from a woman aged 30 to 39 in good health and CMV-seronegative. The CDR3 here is CASSLHQASTDTQYF. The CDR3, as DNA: TGTGCCAGCAGCTTACACCAGGCGAGCACAGATACGCAGTATTTT. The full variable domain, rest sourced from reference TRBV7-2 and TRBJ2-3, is GAGVSQSPSNKVTEKGKDVELRCDPISGHTALYWYRQSLGQGLEFLIYFQGNSAPDKSGLPSDRFSAERTGGSVSTLTIQRTQQEDSAVYLCASSLHQASTDTQYFGPGTRLTVL.